This is a list of T cell receptor beta chains from one sample in a study of blood T cell repertoires in COVID-19. Sequenced by immunoSEQ multiplex PCR; TCRdb stores in-frame clones only, minus some. The repertoire includes some 240,000 clones, roughly 80% of them detected once, and around 7.2% sits in the top ten. The sequenced sample was peripheral blood. These TCRs come from a woman aged 80 or older with COVID-19, enrolled during active disease. CDR3s include the opening cysteine and the closing phenylalanine or tryptophan. The order of the fields is CDR3 DNA, CDR3 protein, D gene, V gene, clone size, J gene. The D gene is left open where the match is weak. Not all rows give a size; the values are once, few, many and, for expanded clones, a class.

TGTGCCAGCTCACCTTCGGCAGGGATCAACTACGAGCAGTACTTC | CASSPSAGINYEQYF | NA | TRBV18 | few | TRBJ2-7
TGTGCCAGCAGTTACATGCAGAGCACAGATACGCAGTATTTT | CASSYMQSTDTQYF | NA | TRBV6-6 | NA | TRBJ2-3
TGTGCCAGCATGCGAGGACAGGGGGGCAACTATGGCTACACCTTC | CASMRGQGGNYGYTF | TRBD1 | TRBV6-5 | NA | TRBJ1-2
TGTGCCAGCAGTTACCTCCCGGCTGAAGCTTTCTTT | CASSYLPAEAFF | NA | TRBV6-2/TRBV6-3 | NA | TRBJ1-1
TGTGCCAGCAGCTTACGGACAGAGCAGCAAGAGACCCAGTACTTC | CASSLRTEQQETQYF | NA | TRBV7-8 | NA | TRBJ2-5
TGCGCCAGCAGTAGAACAGGCTACGAGCAGTACTTC | CASSRTGYEQYF | NA | TRBV10-1 | NA | TRBJ2-7
TGTGCCAGCTCACCTCGACAGACAGATACGCAGTATTTT | CASSPRQTDTQYF | NA | TRBV18 | once | TRBJ2-3
TGTGCCAGCAGCCACCCGGGAAAAGTGGGAGGCTACACCTTC | CASSHPGKVGGYTF | NA | TRBV4-2 | once | TRBJ1-2
TGTGCCAGTAGTATCGACAGGGCCTACTCACCCCTCCACTTT | CASSIDRAYSPLHF | TRBD1 | TRBV19 | NA | TRBJ1-6
TGTGCCAGTAGTATAAGCCCGAATCAGCCCCAGCATTTT | CASSISPNQPQHF | NA | TRBV19 | NA | TRBJ1-5
TGTGCCACTGCGCATCGGGTTCTTAGGTCAGCCCAGCATTTT | CATAHRVLRSAQHF | NA | TRBV24-1 | NA | TRBJ1-5
TGTGCCAGTAGTATAGTCAGGCCGAACACCGGGGAGCTGTTTTTT | CASSIVRPNTGELFF | NA | TRBV19 | few | TRBJ2-2
TGTGCCAGCTCACACTCGGGACAGGGTACTGGAAACACCATATATTTT | CASSHSGQGTGNTIYF | TRBD1 | TRBV18 | NA | TRBJ1-3
TGTGCCAGTAGTATCTCGTCGGGGGGGGCTCCATTTTATGGCTACACCTTC | CASSISSGGAPFYGYTF | NA | TRBV19 | NA | TRBJ1-2
TGTGCCAGCAGTTTTGAGGCCTCTGGCTACACCTTC | CASSFEASGYTF | NA | TRBV12-3/TRBV12-4 | few | TRBJ1-2
TGTGCCAGCAGCCCGGGACTAGCTCCCTACGAGCAGTACTTC | CASSPGLAPYEQYF | TRBD2 | TRBV3-1/TRBV3-2 | NA | TRBJ2-7
TGTGCCAGCAGTTTCGGAGATACGCAGTATTTT | CASSFGDTQYF | NA | TRBV6-2/TRBV6-3 | NA | TRBJ2-3
TGTGCCAGCAGCCAAGTATCGGCTAACTATGGCTACACCTTC | CASSQVSANYGYTF | NA | TRBV4-2 | few | TRBJ1-2
TGTGCCAGCAGCAGATTCTCTGGGGCCAACGTCCTGACTTTC | CASSRFSGANVLTF | NA | TRBV2 | NA | TRBJ2-6
TGTGCCAGCAGCATTAGCGGGAAGCCTTACGAGCAGTACTTC | CASSISGKPYEQYF | TRBD2 | TRBV28 | NA | TRBJ2-7
TGTGCCAGCAGTTCCCCTGGGAGCGCGGACACTGAAGCTTTCTTT | CASSSPGSADTEAFF | NA | TRBV28 | few | TRBJ1-1
TGTGCCAGCAGCCAAGAAGGGGCCGGCACTGAAGCTTTCTTT | CASSQEGAGTEAFF | NA | TRBV4-2 | NA | TRBJ1-1
TGTGCCAGCAGCGACAGGGTAGGGACTGAAGCTTTCTTT | CASSDRVGTEAFF | TRBD1 | TRBV11-3 | NA | TRBJ1-1
TGTGCCAGCAGCCCCCGGACAGGGGCCACCGGGGAGCTGTTTTTT | CASSPRTGATGELFF | TRBD1 | TRBV7-3 | many | TRBJ2-2
TGTGCCATCAAGAGAGAACGGGCCGGGGAGCTGTTTTTT | CAIKRERAGELFF | NA | TRBV28 | once | TRBJ2-2
TGTGCCAGCAGCTTAGGAGAGCCGGGACTTGGGTATTTT | CASSLGEPGLGYF | NA | TRBV7-9 | NA | TRBJ2-3
TGTGCCAGCAGCAGGGGGGTCCCGGGCGAGCAGTACTTC | CASSRGVPGEQYF | NA | TRBV6-5 | NA | TRBJ2-7
TGTGCTAGTGGTTTTGAGGCGGGAGTCCCCGGGGAGCTGTTTTTT | CASGFEAGVPGELFF | TRBD2 | TRBV12-5 | NA | TRBJ2-2
TGCGCCAGCAGCTTGAACAGGGGGTTGGAGACCCAGTACTTC | CASSLNRGLETQYF | TRBD1 | TRBV5-1 | NA | TRBJ2-5
TGTGCCACCAGCCCAGGCGGGGGCACAGATACGCAGTATTTT | CATSPGGGTDTQYF | NA | TRBV15 | NA | TRBJ2-3
TGTGCCAGCTCACCAGTCCGGGACAGGGGGCCAAATTCACCCCTCCACTTT | CASSPVRDRGPNSPLHF | TRBD1 | TRBV18 | NA | TRBJ1-6
TGTGCCAGCAGCTTAGCGCTCAGGGGAATTGAAGCTTTCTTT | CASSLALRGIEAFF | NA | TRBV7-9 | NA | TRBJ1-1
TGTGCCAGCAGCAAAGGCGCAGGGGAGCAGCCCCAGCATTTT | CASSKGAGEQPQHF | NA | TRBV7-8 | NA | TRBJ1-5
TGTGCCAGCAGCTTAGGAGGGTTGGGTAACACTGAAGCTTTCTTT | CASSLGGLGNTEAFF | NA | TRBV7-2 | NA | TRBJ1-1
TGTGCCAGCAGCGCCCAGGGGTTTAGCAATCAGCCCCAGCATTTT | CASSAQGFSNQPQHF | NA | TRBV7-2 | NA | TRBJ1-5
TGTGCCAGCAGTTTAGGGACAGGGGGAGGTAATCAGCCCCAGCATTTT | CASSLGTGGGNQPQHF | TRBD1 | TRBV28 | NA | TRBJ1-5
TGCGCCAGCACACTGGGGCGGGGGGGACCCTACGAGCAGTACTTC | CASTLGRGGPYEQYF | TRBD2 | TRBV5-1 | NA | TRBJ2-7
TGTGCCAGCAGCTTGGGGTCCCCTTTAGACATTCAGTACTTC | CASSLGSPLDIQYF | NA | TRBV5-5 | few | TRBJ2-4